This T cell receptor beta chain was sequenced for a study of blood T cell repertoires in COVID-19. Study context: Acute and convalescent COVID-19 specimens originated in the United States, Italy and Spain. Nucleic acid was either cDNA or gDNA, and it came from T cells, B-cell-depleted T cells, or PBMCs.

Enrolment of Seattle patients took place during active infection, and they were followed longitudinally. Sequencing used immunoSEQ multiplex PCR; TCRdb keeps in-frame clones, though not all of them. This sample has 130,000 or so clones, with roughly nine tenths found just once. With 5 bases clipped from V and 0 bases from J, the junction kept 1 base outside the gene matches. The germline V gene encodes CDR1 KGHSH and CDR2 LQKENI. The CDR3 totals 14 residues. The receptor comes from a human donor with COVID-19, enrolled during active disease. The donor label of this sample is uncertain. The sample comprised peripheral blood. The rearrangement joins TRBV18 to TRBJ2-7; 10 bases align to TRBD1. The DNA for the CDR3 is TGTGCCAGCTCATGGACAGGGGGCTCCTACGAGCAGTACTTC. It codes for CASSWTGGSYEQYF.